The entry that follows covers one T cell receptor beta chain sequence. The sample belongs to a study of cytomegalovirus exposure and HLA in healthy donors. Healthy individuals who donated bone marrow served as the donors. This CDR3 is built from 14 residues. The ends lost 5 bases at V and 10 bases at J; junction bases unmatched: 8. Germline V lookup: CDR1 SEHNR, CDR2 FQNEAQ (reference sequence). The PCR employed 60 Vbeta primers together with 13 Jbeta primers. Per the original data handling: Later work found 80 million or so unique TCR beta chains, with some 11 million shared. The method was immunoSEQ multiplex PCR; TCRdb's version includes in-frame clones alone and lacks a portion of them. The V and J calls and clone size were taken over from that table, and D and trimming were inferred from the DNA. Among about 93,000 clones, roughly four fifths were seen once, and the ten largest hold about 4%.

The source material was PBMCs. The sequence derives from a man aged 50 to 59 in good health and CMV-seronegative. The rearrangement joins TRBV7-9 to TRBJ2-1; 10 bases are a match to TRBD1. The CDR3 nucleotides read TGTGCCAGCAGCCCATGGGACAGGGGTCGAGAGCAGTTCTTC. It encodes CASSPWDRGREQFF.